The next 19 T cell receptor beta chains were all read from a single sample in a study of cytomegalovirus exposure and HLA in healthy donors. The PCR contained 60 Vbeta and 13 Jbeta primers. Profiled with immunoSEQ multiplex PCR; TCRdb holds only in-frame clones, not every one. The table lists fewer than 250,000 clones, about nine tenths of them singletons. The specimen sequenced was PBMCs. These receptors were collected from a boy aged 2 to 10 in good health and CMV-seronegative.

This sequence joins TRBV30 and TRBJ2-5, with D possibly TRBD1 on 5 matching bases. The V gene lost 3 bases and the J gene lost 5 bases, with 7 bases spanning the gap. The CDR3 spans 11 residues. The germline V gene has CDR1 GTSNPN and CDR2 SVGIG (reference sequence). DNA of the CDR3: TGTGCCTGGAGGACAGAGGAGACCCAGTACTTC. It is translated as CAWRTEETQYF.

The chain combines TRBV18 with TRBJ2-7; 9 bases map to TRBD1. Germline V gene data show CDR1 as KGHSH and CDR2 as LQKENI. V was clipped by 3 bases and J by 2 bases; unmatched bases: 5. CDR3 length: 15 residues. CDR3: CASSPGQGRTYEQYF. CDR3 nucleotides: TGTGCCAGCTCACCGGGACAGGGACGGACCTACGAGCAGTACTTC.

This clone was counted once. The chain joins TRBV7-9 to TRBJ2-5; 7 bases are a match to TRBD2. Germline V gene sequence: CDR1 SEHNR, CDR2 FQNEAQ (reference sequence). The CDR3 length is 15 residues. Unmatched junction bases numbered 5, after V lost 0 bases and J lost 4 bases. CDR3 residues: CASSLAAGSGETQYF. The CDR3 DNA is TGTGCCAGCAGCTTAGCAGCGGGGTCGGGAGAGACCCAGTACTTC.

The V gene is TRBV6-1, the J gene TRBJ1-1; 8 bases match TRBD1. The length of the CDR3 is 14 residues. CDR1 and CDR2 (germline): MNHNS, SASEGT. Trimming removed 10 bases from V and 3 bases from J; junction bases left unmatched: 10. CDR3 protein: CATRGGTGHTEAFF. Here the CDR3 DNA reads TGTGCCACCCGAGGCGGGACAGGACACACTGAAGCTTTCTTT.

The J gene is TRBJ1-1, the V gene TRBV27, with D unclear. The CDR3 has 13 amino acids. CDR1 and CDR2 from the germline V gene are MNHEY and SMNVEV (reference sequence). The V and J ends lost 7 bases and 0 bases respectively, with 9 bases between them. The CDR3 bases are TGTGCCAGCACCCCTTCCTTGAACACTGAAGCTTTCTTT. Its protein is CASTPSLNTEAFF.

In this sample, this clone turned up a few times. This chain connects TRBV28 to TRBJ2-3, with D possibly being TRBD2 (5 bases). V dropped 10 bases and J dropped 0 bases, with 14 bases sitting between them. Germline V lookup: CDR1 MDHEN, CDR2 SYDVKM. The CDR3 loop spans 14 amino acids. CDR3 bases: TGTGCCACCGACTCCGGGGAAAGCACAGATACGCAGTATTTT. Translated, it gives CATDSGESTDTQYF.

This chain connects TRBV7-4 to TRBJ2-5, with unresolved D. The tail of the sequence fits TRBJ2-7 better, so the J call may be wrong. The CDR3 consists of 13 residues. CDR1 is SGHVT and CDR2 is SQSDAQ in the germline V gene. The CDR3 protein is CASSLIISYEQYF. DNA of the CDR3: TGTGCCAGCAGCTTAATCATTTCCTACGAGCAGTACTTC.

V usage is TRBV5-4 and J usage is TRBJ2-2; TRBD2 agrees at 9 bases. There are 16 residues in the CDR3. The J segment lost 4 bases and the V segment lost 4 bases, leaving 8 bases of the junction unmatched. Germline lookup yields CDR1 SGHNT and CDR2 YYREEE (reference sequence). The CDR3: CASSRGGTSSTGELFF. The CDR3 DNA follows: TGTGCCAGCAGCCGGGGGGGGACTAGCAGCACCGGGGAGCTGTTTTTT.

In this sample, this clone turned up once. The chain employs TRBV6-4 and TRBJ2-7; 7 bases are shared with TRBD2. CDR1 MRHNA and CDR2 SNTAGT come from the germline V gene. V lost 3 bases to trimming and J lost 6 bases; unmatched junction nucleotides: 8. The CDR3 totals 14 residues. For the CDR3, the DNA is TGTGCCAGCAGTGAATCTTGCGGGAGATTCGAGCAGTACTTC. It yields the protein CASSESCGRFEQYF.

V usage is TRBV14 and J usage is TRBJ2-5, with D perhaps matching TRBD2 (6 bases). The V end was cut by 0 bases, the J end by 5 bases, with 13 bases between. This CDR3 comprises 15 residues. The germline V gene has CDR1 SGHDN and CDR2 FVKESK. CDR3 DNA: TGTGCCAGCAGCCAAGATCCCCGGGAGTCGGAGACCCAGTACTTC. It codes for CASSQDPRESETQYF.

V is TRBV19 and J is TRBJ1-2, with D unclear. This CDR3 has 17 residues. V was clipped by 6 bases and J by 2 bases, with 22 bases between them. Per germline, CDR1 LNHDA and CDR2 SQIVND (reference sequence). The CDR3, as DNA: TGTGCCAGTAGGGCCCCCAGCCCGGGGAGCCCCAACTATGGCTACACCTTC. Encoded protein: CASRAPSPGSPNYGYTF.

This clone was found once. This chain uses TRBV9 with TRBJ2-7, with a possible D match to TRBD1 (5 bases). The V end lost 0 bases, the J end lost 3 bases, and 10 bases lay between the germline ends. There are 14 residues in the CDR3. Germline V gene lookup returns CDR1 SGDLS and CDR2 YYNGEE. DNA of the CDR3: TGTGCCAGCAGCGTAGGAGCTCAGGGCTACGAGCAGTACTTC. Translation: CASSVGAQGYEQYF.

CDR3 coding DNA: TGTGCCAGCAGTGAAGGAGGTAGCGAGTCAGAGACCCAGTACTTC. It is translated as CASSEGGSESETQYF. The chain employs TRBV2 and TRBJ2-5; D is perhaps TRBD2 (5 bases). Trimming removed 1 base from V and 4 bases from J, with 13 bases in between. CDR1 is SNHLY, CDR2 FYNNEI, per germline. CDR3 length equals 15 residues.

V and J are TRBV27 and TRBJ1-1; a weak D match, TRBD1 (5 bases). Germline values: CDR1 MNHEY, CDR2 SMNVEV (reference sequence). This CDR3 comprises 15 residues. V was pared by 0 bases and J by 0 bases, with 8 bases between. CDR3: CASSLSTAMNTEAFF. The DNA for the CDR3 is TGTGCCAGCAGTTTATCGACAGCTATGAACACTGAAGCTTTCTTT.

This clone was counted once. This chain uses TRBV7-9 with TRBJ2-7; D perhaps matches TRBD1 (6 bases). V gave up 3 bases and J gave up 2 bases, with 11 bases separating them. Germline CDR1 and CDR2: SEHNR and FQNEAQ (reference sequence). This CDR3 comprises 14 residues. CDR3: CASSFSGAAYEQYF. The DNA for the CDR3 is TGTGCCAGCAGCTTTTCAGGGGCGGCCTACGAGCAGTACTTC.

This clone was recorded a few times. The V and J genes are TRBV16 and TRBJ1-6, with D possibly matching TRBD1 (6 bases). This CDR3 has 15 amino acids. V dropped 2 bases and J dropped 6 bases, with 11 bases sitting between them. In germline, CDR1 is KGHSY, CDR2 FQNENV. CDR3 protein: CASSQLQGTNSPLHF. CDR3 DNA sequence: TGTGCCAGCAGCCAACTTCAGGGGACTAATTCACCCCTCCACTTT.

J is TRBJ2-5 and V is TRBV5-1; tentatively, D is TRBD1 (7 bases). Germline V CDR1 and CDR2: SGHRS, YFSETQ. The CDR3 sequence is 15 residues long. V was trimmed by 0 bases and J by 3 bases, leaving 12 bases between them. CDR3: CASSLGGTAEETQYF. CDR3 nucleotide sequence: TGCGCCAGCAGCTTGGGCGGGACAGCTGAAGAGACCCAGTACTTC.

In DNA form, the CDR3 reads TGTGCCAGCAGTATAGCGGGGAAGGGGGAGACCCAGTACTTC. Amino acid sequence: CASSIAGKGETQYF. V is TRBV28 and J is TRBJ2-5; 8 nucleotides agree with TRBD2. Trimming removed 5 bases from V and 5 bases from J; junction bases left unmatched: 7. This CDR3 is built from 14 residues. In germline, CDR1 is MDHEN, CDR2 SYDVKM. Full variable domain (missing parts from reference TRBV28 and TRBJ2-5): DVKVTQSSRYLVKRTGEKVFLECVQDMDHENMFWYRQDPGLGLRLIYFSYDVKMKEKGDIPEGYSVSREKKERFSLILESASTNQTSMYLCASSIAGKGETQYFGPGTRLLVL.

This chain uses TRBV27 with TRBJ1-2, with 7 bases fitting TRBD1. J lost 2 bases, V lost 5 bases, and 5 bases had no gene match. Germline CDR1 is MNHEY and CDR2 is SMNVEV (reference sequence). CDR3 length: 14 amino acids. The CDR3 bases are TGTGCCAGCAGTCAAAAAGGGGGCAACTATGGCTACACCTTC. It encodes CASSQKGGNYGYTF.